Presented here are 18 T cell receptor beta chains from one specimen sequenced in a study of T cell repertoires in cytomegalovirus infection. No antigen has been identified for these receptors. TCRdb re-analysed the reads in MiXCR, keeping a single row per CDR3 protein. In the table there are 700,000 to 950,000 distinct CDR3 sequences, 32% of which are singletons. The material was cultured CD8+ T cells from PBMCs, obtained from culture after CMV antigen stimulation. These receptors all come from a human donor in good health (CMV status not recorded). Some clones in this sample may be carry-over from other donors' samples.

This clonotype was seen a few times. The chain is built from TRBV5-5 and TRBJ2-7; TRBD2 matches at 10 bases. Germline loops: CDR1 SGHKS, CDR2 YYEKEE (reference sequence). The CDR3 contains 15 residues. Trimming cost V 7 bases and J 2 bases; bases outside gene matches: 9. DNA of the CDR3: TGTGCCAGCCATACGACTAGCGGGCGAACCTACGAGCAGTACTTC. Translated: CASHTTSGRTYEQYF.

This clonotype was counted between two and nine times. This chain connects TRBV4-3 to TRBJ2-5; TRBD2 is a possible D gene (5 bases). The V end lost 3 bases, the J end lost 3 bases, and 14 bases lay between the germline ends. CDR1 and CDR2 (germline): LGHNA, YSLEER. The length of the CDR3 is 15 residues. The chain's CDR3 is CASSQSSGLKETQYF. DNA for the CDR3: TGCGCCAGCAGCCAGTCCTCGGGGTTGAAAGAGACCCAGTACTTC.

The J gene is TRBJ2-1, the V gene TRBV20-1, with 11 bases lining up with TRBD2. Germline V gives CDR1 DFQATT, CDR2 SNEGSKA (reference sequence). The CDR3 is made up of 18 amino acids. The V segment lost 6 bases and the J segment 7 bases; nucleotides outside the gene matches: 20. CDR3 protein: CSALRLAGRYPEGNEQFF. In DNA form, the CDR3 reads TGCAGTGCCCTAAGACTAGCGGGGCGATACCCCGAGGGAAATGAGCAGTTCTTC.

This sequence joins TRBV4-1 and TRBJ2-2, with D possibly called TRBD1 or TRBD2 (5 bases each). CDR1 and CDR2 from the germline V gene are MGHRA and YSYEKL. The CDR3 covers 13 residues. The V and J ends lost 8 bases and 4 bases respectively, with 11 bases between them. CDR3 coding DNA: TGCGCCAGCGGGGGTGACGGCACCGGGGAGCTGTTTTTT. It yields the protein CASGGDGTGELFF.

Details on this clonotype: A single base separates this from a much larger clone, so it may be a read error. The chain uses TRBV7-6 and TRBJ2-3; 7 nucleotides align to TRBD2. CDR3 size: 16 residues. Germline lookup yields CDR1 SGHVS and CDR2 FNYEAQ. CDR3 sequence reads: CTSSNGLGTFTDTQYF. CDR3 coding DNA: TGTACCAGCAGCAATGGACTAGGGACTTTCACAGATACGCAGTATTTT. Full variable domain (outside the CDR3, taken from reference TRBV7-6 and TRBJ2-3): GAGVSQSPRYKVTKRGQDVALRCDPISGHVSLYWYRQALGQGPEFLTYFNYEAQQDKSGLPNDRFSAERPEGSISTLTIQRTEQRDSAMYRCTSSNGLGTFTDTQYFGPGTRLTVL.

This clonotype was seen a few times. This chain links TRBV27 with TRBJ2-4, with 9 positions matching TRBD1. V was pared by 7 bases and J by 0 bases, with 7 bases of the junction left unmatched. The CDR3 consists of 16 residues. Germline CDR1 MNHEY, CDR2 SMNVEV (reference sequence). CDR3 DNA sequence: TGTGCCAGCACCGACGGACAGGGGAAAGCCAAAAACATTCAGTACTTC. This translates into CASTDGQGKAKNIQYF.

This clonotype came up a few times. The J gene is TRBJ1-1, the V gene TRBV7-9, with D hard to call. The CDR3 runs to 11 residues. Per the germline V gene, CDR1 is SEHNR and CDR2 is FQNEAQ (reference sequence). V was cut by 5 bases and J by 5 bases, with 6 bases left in between. This CDR3 is CASSGETEAFF. For the CDR3, the DNA is TGTGCCAGCAGCGGAGAAACTGAAGCTTTCTTT.

This clonotype was counted a few times. The genes are TRBV15 and TRBJ2-6, with D unresolved. The germline V and J ends were trimmed by 1 base and 0 bases, with 4 bases remaining between them. The CDR3 contains 15 residues. Looked up from germline, CDR1 is LNHNV and CDR2 is YYDKDF (reference sequence). The CDR3 nucleotides are TGTGCCACCAGCAGAGGCAGCTCTGGGGCCAACGTCCTGACTTTC. This codes for CATSRGSSGANVLTF.

This clonotype was counted once. The CDR3 DNA is TGTGCCAGCATCCCAAGGGGGGTAAGTACAGATACGCAGTATTTT. Its translation is CASIPRGVSTDTQYF. The chain joins TRBV6-2 or TRBV6-3 to TRBJ2-3, with D possibly being TRBD1 or TRBD2 (6 bases each). The germline V gene has CDR1 MNHEY and CDR2 SVGEGT. V dropped 7 bases and J dropped 3 bases, with 17 bases sitting between them. CDR3 length equals 15 residues.

This clonotype has only a few counts. The chain is built from TRBV7-9 and TRBJ2-4; TRBD1 matches at 7 bases. V was clipped by 5 bases and J by 8 bases; unmatched bases: 12. This CDR3 has 15 amino acids. Per the germline V gene, CDR1 is SEHNR and CDR2 is FQNEAQ (reference sequence). CDR3 residues: CASSGETGLWHIQYF. CDR3 bases: TGTGCCAGCAGCGGAGAGACAGGGTTATGGCACATTCAGTACTTC. Variable domain in full (rest from reference TRBV7-9 and TRBJ2-4): DTGVSQNPRHKITKRGQNVTFRCDPISEHNRLYWYRQTLGQGPEFLTYFQNEAQLEKSRLLSDRFSAERPKGSFSTLEIQRTEQGDSAMYLCASSGETGLWHIQYFGAGTRLSVL.

This clonotype was seen only a few times. The V call is TRBV2, the J call TRBJ2-1, with 12 bases that match TRBD1. From germline, CDR1 is SNHLY and CDR2 FYNNEI. CDR3 length equals 17 residues. V was pared by 6 bases and J by 7 bases, with 13 bases of the junction left unmatched. This chain's CDR3 is CASSFSPGQGAKNEQFF. As DNA, the CDR3 is TGTGCCAGCAGCTTTAGTCCGGGACAGGGGGCTAAGAATGAGCAGTTCTTC.

This clonotype was observed once. This chain uses TRBV19 with TRBJ1-2, with TRBD1 matching 9 bases. This CDR3 contains 18 residues. Germline CDR1 reads LNHDA; CDR2 reads SQIVND (reference sequence). Trimming removed 5 bases from V and 4 bases from J; junction bases left unmatched: 17. The CDR3 sequence is CASSLSPGQGTIVYGYTF. CDR3 coding DNA: TGTGCCAGTAGTCTCTCACCGGGACAGGGAACAATCGTCTATGGCTACACCTTC.

The chain recombines TRBV5-1 with TRBJ2-7, with a possible D match to TRBD1 (5 bases). This CDR3 spans 15 amino acids. Germline CDR1 reads SGHRS; CDR2 reads YFSETQ. Trimming took off 5 bases at V and 0 bases at J, with 15 bases between the two ends. The DNA of the CDR3 is TGCGCCAGCAGGGATCCAGGGTGGCCCTCCTACGAGCAGTACTTC. This gives the protein CASRDPGWPSYEQYF.

J is TRBJ2-2 and V is TRBV9, with D tentatively TRBD1 (5 bases). The germline V and J ends were trimmed by 1 base and 2 bases, with 15 bases remaining between them. This CDR3 comprises 17 residues. The germline gives CDR1 SGDLS, CDR2 YYNGEE. CDR3: CASSVFQRGPNTGELFF. As DNA, the CDR3 is TGTGCCAGCAGCGTATTCCAAAGGGGCCCTAACACCGGGGAGCTGTTTTTT.

The rearrangement uses TRBV5-1 and TRBJ1-6, with unresolved D. The CDR3 sequence is 17 residues long. Deletions cut 0 bases from V and 2 bases from J, with 12 bases between. Germline loops: CDR1 SGHRS, CDR2 YFSETQ. The CDR3, as DNA: TGCGCCAGCAGCTTGGACGGGAATCGGGCCTATAATTCACCCCTCCACTTT. This translates into CASSLDGNRAYNSPLHF.

This clonotype was detected many times. The chain has TRBV7-6 and TRBJ1-1, with no clear D. The CDR3 is 13 residues long. Germline V lookup: CDR1 SGHVS, CDR2 FNYEAQ. V was trimmed by 4 bases and J by 1 base, leaving 7 bases between them. For the CDR3, the DNA is TGTGCCAGCAGCTCTACACGGAACACTGAAGCTTTCTTT. This codes for CASSSTRNTEAFF.

The chain joins TRBV7-9 to TRBJ1-2, with D possibly TRBD1 on 6 matching bases. Per the germline V gene, CDR1 is SEHNR and CDR2 is FQNEAQ (reference sequence). V lost 11 bases and J 8 bases, leaving 15 bases between the germline ends. This CDR3 spans 11 amino acids. The CDR3 sequence: CAAGGPNGYTF. The CDR3 region has the DNA TGTGCCGCCGGGGGGCCCAACGGCTACACCTTC. The full variable domain, rest sourced from reference TRBV7-9 and TRBJ1-2, is DTGVSQNPRHKITKRGQNVTFRCDPISEHNRLYWYRQTLGQGPEFLTYFQNEAQLEKSRLLSDRFSAERPKGSFSTLEIQRTEQGDSAMYLCAAGGPNGYTFGSGTRLTVV.

The chain links TRBV2 to TRBJ2-1; 8 bases agree with TRBD1. The CDR3 extends over 16 amino acids. V trimming: 6 bases; J trimming: 1 base; junction bases outside the gene matches: 8. The germline V gene encodes CDR1 SNHLY and CDR2 FYNNEI. CDR3 in amino acids: CASSRRGQGSYNEQFF. The CDR3 DNA reads as TGTGCCAGCAGCCGACGCGGACAGGGTTCCTACAATGAGCAGTTCTTC.